This entry concerns a single TCR beta chain. These data are taken from a study of blood T cell repertoires in COVID-19. Study background: Acute-phase and convalescent COVID-19 samples originated in the United States, Italy and Spain. In each case, the material was cDNA or gDNA derived from T cells, B-cell-depleted T cells, or PBMCs.

Profiled with immunoSEQ multiplex PCR; TCRdb holds only in-frame clones, not every one. This table holds 380,000 or so clones, more than 70% found once. Trimming shortened V by 3 bases and J by 3 bases, and 10 bases separated the two germline ends. This CDR3 spans 13 amino acids. Germline CDR1 is SGHKS and CDR2 is YYEKEE (reference sequence). This chain connects TRBV5-5 to TRBJ2-7; the D gene is possibly TRBD1 (7 bases). The material sequenced was peripheral blood. The TCR was taken from a man aged 40-55 years with acute or convalescent COVID-19. The CDR3: CASSWQGGYEQYF. For the CDR3, the DNA is TGTGCCAGCAGCTGGCAGGGGGGCTACGAGCAGTACTTC.